This T cell receptor beta chain was obtained from a study of PD-L1 blockade in urothelial cancer. Overall study: Patients' histories included 0 to 3 prior chemotherapy regimens. When blood samples were assessed, the median T cell count was about 140,000.

This CDR3 contains 15 residues. The junction had 2 bases not matched to a gene; V was cut back by 3 bases and J by 0 bases. In germline, CDR1 is SGHVS, CDR2 FQNEAQ. Some clones are missing from TCRdb's copy, which holds only in-frame ones; the method was immunoSEQ multiplex PCR. The table shows about 83,000 clones, with 87% occurring only once. This clonotype originated in a woman aged 70 to 79 with urothelial cancer. The chain links TRBV7-8 to TRBJ2-1; 7 bases fit TRBD1. The sample here was PBMCs, taken around atezolizumab (anti-PD-L1) treatment. CDR3 sequence: CASSFRGSSYNEQFF. DNA of the CDR3: TGTGCCAGCAGCTTCAGGGGGAGCTCCTACAATGAGCAGTTCTTC.